Listed below are T cell receptor beta chains from one sample, sequenced in a study of OX40 agonist ivuxolimab in advanced cancers. This table comes from immunoSEQ multiplex PCR, and its TCRdb copy is limited to in-frame clones, with some not included. Of tens of thousands of clones in the sample, over 75% were seen once. The sample here was CD4+ or CD8+ T cells sorted from blood, taken in a trial of the OX40 agonist ivuxolimab. Every receptor here comes from an adult with an advanced solid tumor such as melanoma, head and neck, liver or kidney cancer. Each CDR3 is given with its conserved first and last residue. The D gene is left open where the match is weak. Clone size is not always given. Where it is, it says once, few, many or a class for expanded clones.

V gene	J gene	clone size	D gene	CDR3 length	CDR3 protein	CDR3 DNA
TRBV6-6	TRBJ1-5	NA	NA	14	CAGTGPGSNQPQHF	TGTGCCGGCACCGGCCCGGGCAGCAATCAGCCCCAGCATTTT
TRBV4-2	TRBJ1-2	NA	TRBD1	20	CASSPDPVWDRPEFNYGYTF	TGTGCCAGCAGCCCGGACCCCGTTTGGGACAGACCCGAATTTAACTATGGCTACACCTTC
TRBV11-2	TRBJ1-2	NA	NA	12	CASSWSNYGYTF	TGTGCCAGCAGCTGGTCCAACTATGGCTACACCTTC
TRBV19	TRBJ1-5	NA	NA	14	CASSIARSYQPQHF	TGTGCCAGTAGTATAGCGCGCAGTTATCAGCCCCAGCATTTT
TRBV6-6	TRBJ2-5	once	NA	14	CASSKDIYQETQYF	TGTGCCAGCAGTAAAGACATATACCAAGAGACCCAGTACTTC
TRBV25-1	TRBJ2-1	NA	TRBD2	15	CASTRKSGRVNEQFF	TGTGCCAGCACCCGGAAAAGCGGGAGGGTAAATGAGCAGTTCTTC
TRBV13	TRBJ2-7	NA	NA	15	CASSSRRDPDYEQYF	TGTGCCAGCAGCTCCCGCCGTGACCCCGACTACGAGCAGTACTTC
TRBV7-8	TRBJ1-1	NA	NA	16	CASSLAGGVMNTEAFF	TGTGCCAGCAGCTTAGCGGGGGGGGTCATGAACACTGAAGCTTTCTTT
TRBV2	TRBJ1-4	NA	NA	12	CASSAGGEKLFF	TGTGCCAGCAGTGCAGGTGGTGAAAAACTGTTTTTT
TRBV23-1	TRBJ1-2	NA	TRBD1	18	CASSLLITSGTGEYGYTF	TGCGCCAGCAGTCTCTTAATCACCTCCGGGACAGGCGAATATGGCTACACCTTC
TRBV7-9	TRBJ2-3	NA	NA	12	CASSLQGDTQYF	TGTGCCAGCAGCTTACAGGGAGATACGCAGTATTTT
TRBV5-1	TRBJ2-1	NA	TRBD1	16	CASSLAGTGAYNEQFF	TGCGCCAGCAGCTTGGCCGGGACAGGGGCCTACAATGAGCAGTTCTTC
TRBV18	TRBJ2-3	NA	NA	14	CASSPQLWADTQYF	TGTGCCAGCTCACCACAGTTGTGGGCAGATACGCAGTATTTT
TRBV5-6	TRBJ1-4	NA	TRBD1	15	CASSLIEGAGEKLFF	TGTGCCAGCAGCTTAATCGAGGGGGCTGGTGAAAAACTGTTTTTT
TRBV23-1	TRBJ2-1	NA	NA	12	CASSQSGRRQFF	TGCGCCAGCAGTCAATCGGGGAGACGGCAGTTCTTC
TRBV27	TRBJ2-7	NA	NA	13	CASSLSPRYERYF	TGTGCCAGCAGTTTAAGTCCCCGCTACGAGCGGTACTTC
TRBV5-5	TRBJ2-7	NA	NA	15	CASSYRTVSSYEQYF	TGTGCCAGCAGCTACAGGACCGTGAGCTCCTACGAGCAGTACTTC
TRBV6-1	TRBJ1-5	NA	NA	13	CASSVHLGQPQHF	TGTGCCAGCAGTGTACACTTAGGTCAGCCCCAGCATTTT
TRBV10-3	TRBJ2-2	NA	TRBD2	17	CAIRGTSGGPGTGELFF	TGTGCCATCAGGGGGACTAGCGGGGGCCCGGGGACCGGGGAGCTGTTTTTT
TRBV4-2	TRBJ2-7	NA	TRBD1	14	CASSQGTGTYEQYF	TGTGCCAGCAGCCAAGGGACAGGAACTTACGAGCAGTACTTC
TRBV7-9	TRBJ1-1	NA	NA	17	CASSLPVFDRRNTEAFF	TGTGCCAGCAGCTTACCCGTTTTCGACAGAAGGAACACTGAAGCTTTCTTT
TRBV2	TRBJ1-1	NA	NA	11	CASSERGEAFF	TGTGCCAGCAGTGAGAGAGGGGAAGCTTTCTTT
TRBV6-5	TRBJ2-7	NA	NA	15	CASSPPAGSDGEQYF	TGTGCCAGCAGCCCCCCGGCGGGCTCGGATGGCGAGCAGTACTTC
TRBV19	TRBJ2-3	NA	NA	13	CASSIDLRDTQYF	TGTGCCAGTAGTATAGATCTGAGAGATACGCAGTATTTT
TRBV28	TRBJ1-1	NA	NA	14	CASSPGQLNTEAFF	TGTGCCAGCAGTCCGGGCCAACTTAACACTGAAGCTTTCTTT
TRBV19	TRBJ2-1	NA	TRBD1	14	CASTSGTGSNEQFF	TGTGCCAGTACTTCCGGGACAGGGAGCAATGAGCAGTTCTTC
TRBV29-1	TRBJ2-7	NA	NA	12	CSVEDRTYEQYF	TGCAGCGTCGAGGACAGAACCTACGAGCAGTACTTC
TRBV5-5	TRBJ2-7	NA	NA	13	CASSLAGFYEQYF	TGTGCCAGCAGCTTGGCGGGCTTCTACGAGCAGTACTTC
TRBV6-5	TRBJ2-5	NA	NA	13	CASSRDPQWSQYF	TGTGCCAGCAGTCGGGACCCTCAATGGTCCCAGTACTTC
TRBV7-9	TRBJ2-1	NA	NA	17	CASSSFRREISYNEQFF	TGTGCCAGCAGCTCTTTTAGACGGGAGATATCCTACAATGAGCAGTTCTTC
TRBV5-1	TRBJ2-3	NA	TRBD2	17	CASSWNGLAGDSDTQYF	TGCGCCAGCAGCTGGAACGGACTAGCGGGGGACTCAGATACGCAGTATTTT
TRBV7-8	TRBJ2-7	NA	NA	12	CASSIVGYEQYF	TGTGCCAGCAGCATCGTAGGCTACGAGCAGTACTTC
TRBV6-5	TRBJ2-2	NA	NA	16	CASSYSMEENTGELFF	TGTGCCAGCAGTTACTCGATGGAGGAAAACACCGGGGAGCTGTTTTTT
TRBV19	TRBJ1-1	NA	TRBD1	15	CASSVNRGVNTEAFF	TGTGCCAGTAGTGTAAACAGGGGGGTGAACACTGAAGCTTTCTTT
TRBV2	TRBJ2-1	NA	NA	14	CASSDVGMGNEQFF	TGTGCCAGCAGTGACGTGGGTATGGGGAATGAGCAGTTCTTC
TRBV5-1	TRBJ1-5	NA	NA	13	CASSLGQHQPQHF	TGCGCCAGCAGCTTGGGACAGCATCAGCCCCAGCATTTT
TRBV6-5	TRBJ2-7	NA	TRBD1	14	CASRPPDRVYEQYF	TGTGCCAGCAGGCCCCCAGACAGGGTCTACGAGCAGTACTTC
TRBV5-1	TRBJ2-5	NA	TRBD1	13	CASSADRRETQYF	TGCGCCAGCAGCGCGGACAGGAGGGAGACCCAGTACTTC
TRBV10-2	TRBJ2-1	NA	TRBD2	20	CASSESRGTIRLAGVNEQFF	TGCGCCAGCAGTGAGTCAAGAGGGACTATAAGGCTAGCGGGAGTTAATGAGCAGTTCTTC
TRBV28	TRBJ1-5	NA	NA	12	CASSQLNQPQHF	TGTGCCAGCAGCCAATTGAATCAGCCCCAGCATTTT
TRBV30	TRBJ2-7	NA	NA	13	CAWGRGTSDEQYF	TGTGCCTGGGGCAGGGGCACATCCGACGAGCAGTACTTC
TRBV7-9	TRBJ2-3	once	TRBD2	17	CASRGLAGGDDTDTQYF	TGTGCCAGCAGGGGGCTAGCGGGAGGGGATGACACAGATACGCAGTATTTT
TRBV2	TRBJ2-2	NA	TRBD1	17	CASSEAPGQGNTGELFF	TGTGCCAGCAGTGAAGCGCCGGGACAGGGAAACACCGGGGAGCTGTTTTTT
TRBV15	TRBJ1-2	NA	NA	15	CATSRDPTANYGYTF	TGTGCCACCAGCAGAGATCCGACGGCTAACTATGGCTACACCTTC
TRBV5-8	TRBJ2-3	NA	TRBD1	14	CASSPGQTTDTQYF	TGTGCCAGCAGTCCGGGACAGACTACAGATACGCAGTATTTT
TRBV18	TRBJ2-1	NA	TRBD1	15	CASSRGQSSYNEQFF	TGTGCCAGCTCACGGGGACAGTCTTCCTACAATGAGCAGTTCTTC
TRBV5-5	TRBJ2-7	few	NA	16	CASSLLLRGNSYEQYF	TGTGCCAGCAGCTTGTTATTAAGGGGGAATTCCTACGAGCAGTACTTC
TRBV5-6	TRBJ1-3	NA	NA	13	CASSRREGNTIYF	TGTGCCAGCAGCAGACGGGAAGGAAACACCATATATTTT
TRBV10-1	TRBJ2-6	NA	NA	16	CASSPGAHSGANVLTF	TGCGCCAGCAGCCCGGGGGCCCACTCTGGGGCCAACGTCCTGACTTTC
TRBV6-1	TRBJ2-3	NA	NA	13	CASSETTLLAQYF	TGTGCCAGCAGTGAAACTACACTTCTCGCGCAGTATTTT
TRBV10-3	TRBJ1-2	NA	TRBD1	14	CAITKTGRDYGYTF	TGTGCCATCACCAAGACAGGGAGGGACTATGGCTACACCTTC
TRBV5-4	TRBJ1-2	NA	TRBD1	15	CASSRRTGENYGYTF	TGTGCCAGCAGCCGACGGACAGGCGAGAACTATGGCTACACCTTC
TRBV6-1	TRBJ2-4	NA	NA	15	CASSTLEGAKNIQYF	TGTGCCAGCAGTACCCTGGAGGGGGCGAAAAACATTCAGTACTTC
TRBV5-1	TRBJ2-3	NA	TRBD2	15	CASKPLAGGTDTQYF	TGCGCCAGCAAACCTTTAGCGGGGGGCACAGATACGCAGTATTTT
TRBV10-3	TRBJ1-2	once	NA	12	CAIAKGDGGYTF	TGTGCCATCGCTAAGGGGGATGGGGGCTACACCTTC
TRBV2	TRBJ2-7	NA	NA	16	CASSGFVRGVGYEQYF	TGTGCCAGCAGTGGATTCGTCAGGGGGGTAGGCTACGAGCAGTACTTC
TRBV7-2	TRBJ1-3	NA	NA	16	CASSLGPTLSGNTIYF	TGTGCCAGCAGCTTAGGGCCTACTCTCTCTGGAAACACCATATATTTT
TRBV18	TRBJ2-7	few	NA	14	CASSPPGLSGEQYF	TGTGCCAGCTCACCACCGGGCCTCTCGGGAGAGCAGTACTTC
TRBV14	TRBJ1-2	NA	NA	15	CASSPYEDSLYGYTF	TGTGCCAGCAGCCCCTATGAGGACAGTCTCTATGGCTACACCTTC